Sequencing of this T cell receptor beta chain was carried out in a study of shared T cell receptors in the human thymus. This CDR3 comprises 13 residues. V was pared by 6 bases and J by 11 bases, with 19 bases between. Germline values: CDR1 LNHDA, CDR2 SQIVND (reference sequence). Sequencing used immunoSEQ multiplex PCR; TCRdb keeps in-frame clones, though not all of them. The data show hundreds of thousands of clones, approximately 87% seen once. The same data also contributed to another study, on human thymus T cells. That source notes: Healthy Finnish infants undergoing corrective surgery for congenital heart defects were the donors. The thymus was resected at corrective cardiac surgery. Blood and thymic repertoires both appeared biased in V and J gene usage.

V is TRBV19 and J is TRBJ1-1; D remains unclear. This clonotype was obtained from a boy in the first two years of life with a congenital heart defect. Source material: thymocytes. CDR3 coding DNA: TGTGCCAGTAGCCCACGGGAGCCGGGTGGGGCTTTCTTT. This codes for CASSPREPGGAFF.